A single sample is the source of the 27 T cell receptor beta chains below, sequenced in a study of cytomegalovirus exposure and HLA in healthy donors. The PCR ran on 60 Vbeta and 13 Jbeta primers. Assay: immunoSEQ multiplex PCR; the TCRdb copy retains only in-frame clones and omits some. This table has 200,000 to 250,000 clones, roughly 80% appearing once. The sequencing sample was made of PBMCs. The receptors stem from a girl aged 2 to 9 in good health and CMV-seronegative.

The chain links TRBV6-1 to TRBJ1-1, with D unclear. The germline gives CDR1 MNHNS, CDR2 SASEGT. CDR3 length: 11 residues. Trimming pared 7 bases from V and 1 base from J, leaving 4 bases between. The CDR3 loop reads CASTQNTEAFF. Written as DNA, the CDR3 is TGTGCCAGCACACAGAACACTGAAGCTTTCTTT.

The chain has TRBV5-6 and TRBJ1-2; 7 bases are a match to TRBD1. The CDR3 is 15 residues long. CDR1 and CDR2 (germline): SGHDT, YYEEEE. J was trimmed by 0 bases and V by 2 bases; bases with no gene match: 4. The CDR3 DNA sequence: TGTGCCAGCAGCTTACAGGGGCCCCCTAACTATGGCTACACCTTC. Amino acid sequence: CASSLQGPPNYGYTF.

This chain links TRBV2 with TRBJ1-2; D remains unclear. V was shortened by 4 bases and J by 5 bases, with 11 bases between the two germline ends. In germline, CDR1 is SNHLY, CDR2 FYNNEI. This CDR3 has 13 residues. CDR3 sequence reads: CASSVGREYGYTF. For the CDR3, the DNA is TGTGCCAGCAGTGTAGGACGGGAGTATGGCTACACCTTC.

This rearrangement joins TRBV7-7 to TRBJ1-4; 9 bases map to TRBD1. Germline assignment: CDR1 SSHAT and CDR2 FNYEAQ (reference sequence). After removal of 1 base from V and 5 bases from J, the junction contained 2 bases not matched to a gene. The CDR3 covers 15 residues. The CDR3 loop reads CASSLGTGVNEKLFF. For the CDR3, the DNA is TGTGCCAGCAGCTTAGGGACAGGGGTGAATGAAAAACTGTTTTTT.

The V gene is TRBV5-4, the J gene TRBJ1-5; D is possibly TRBD1 (6 bases). CDR1 is SGHNT, CDR2 YYREEE, per germline (reference sequence). V lost 4 bases to trimming and J lost 5 bases, with 16 bases between them. This CDR3 spans 15 amino acids. The DNA for the CDR3 is TGTGCCAGCAGCGTGGGAGGGGGAACTCATCAGCCCCAGCATTTT. It is translated as CASSVGGGTHQPQHF.

The chain uses TRBV5-1 and TRBJ1-3; TRBD1 matches 9 bases. The CDR3 is made up of 15 amino acids. Germline V gene data show CDR1 as SGHRS and CDR2 as YFSETQ. The trim removed 4 bases at V and 7 bases at J, leaving 9 bases unmatched. CDR3 coding DNA: TGCGCCAGCAGCGCCGAGACAGGGGGGGTGAACACCATATATTTT. Its protein is CASSAETGGVNTIYF. Full variable domain (rest looked up from reference TRBV5-1 and TRBJ1-3): KAGVTQTPRYLIKTRGQQVTLSCSPISGHRSVSWYQQTPGQGLQFLFEYFSETQRNKGNFPGRFSGRQFSNSRSEMNVSTLELGDSALYLCASSAETGGVNTIYFGEGSWLTVV.

This clone has a handful of counts. The genes are TRBV5-1 and TRBJ2-2; TRBD2 is a possible D gene (5 bases). The germline CDR1 and CDR2 sequences are SGHRS and YFSETQ. Deletions cut 0 bases from V and 3 bases from J, with 12 bases between. This CDR3 contains 16 residues. In DNA, the CDR3 is TGCGCCAGCAGCTTGGTGTCGGGGAAGGACACCGGGGAGCTGTTTTTT. Amino acids: CASSLVSGKDTGELFF. The full variable domain, rest sourced from reference TRBV5-1 and TRBJ2-2, is KAGVTQTPRYLIKTRGQQVTLSCSPISGHRSVSWYQQTPGQGLQFLFEYFSETQRNKGNFPGRFSGRQFSNSRSEMNVSTLELGDSALYLCASSLVSGKDTGELFFGEGSRLTVL.

V is TRBV21-1 and J is TRBJ1-2; the table's D gene call, TRBD1, was not cross checked with the DNA. TRBV21-1 is given as a pseudogene. The CDR3 consists of 14 residues. CDR3: CASSNPWTAYGYTF. In nucleotides, the CDR3 is TGTGCCAGCAGCAACCCCTGGACAGCGTATGGCTACACCTTC.

This clone was seen only a few times. The chain joins TRBV29-1 to TRBJ2-7; the match to TRBD1 covers 10 bases. The germline V gene encodes CDR1 SQVTM and CDR2 ANQGSEA. The J segment lost 3 bases and the V segment lost 5 bases, leaving 4 bases of the junction unmatched. The CDR3 spans 13 residues. The CDR3 is CSVPGQGLYEQYF. CDR3 sequence (DNA): TGCAGCGTTCCGGGACAGGGGCTCTACGAGCAGTACTTC.

The J gene is TRBJ2-7, the V gene TRBV5-6, with D possibly TRBD2 on 7 matching bases. The CDR3 extends over 14 amino acids. Deletions cut 2 bases from V and 7 bases from J, with 16 bases between. The germline V gene has CDR1 SGHDT and CDR2 YYEEEE. This chain's CDR3 is CASSFRDRGGEQYF. CDR3 sequence (DNA): TGTGCCAGCAGCTTTCGAGATAGGGGGGGGGAGCAGTACTTC.

The rearrangement links TRBV7-9 to TRBJ2-1; the match to TRBD2 covers 7 bases. The junction had 5 bases not matched to a gene; V was cut back by 4 bases and J by 2 bases. There are 15 residues in the CDR3. Germline lookup yields CDR1 SEHNR and CDR2 FQNEAQ (reference sequence). The DNA for the CDR3 is TGTGCCAGCAGCTCCCTAGCGGCACCCTACAATGAGCAGTTCTTC. It is translated as CASSSLAAPYNEQFF.

V is TRBV5-4 and J is TRBJ1-2; possible D gene TRBD1, 5 bases. CDR3 length equals 14 residues. The V gene lost 2 bases and the J gene lost 0 bases, with 8 bases spanning the gap. Germline lookup yields CDR1 SGHNT and CDR2 YYREEE (reference sequence). Here the CDR3 reads CASSFSGANYGYTF. DNA of the CDR3: TGTGCCAGCAGCTTCTCGGGGGCTAACTATGGCTACACCTTC.

The chain carries TRBV2 and TRBJ1-1; D may be TRBD1 (6 bases). V lost 7 bases to trimming and J lost 14 bases, with 17 bases between them. Germline CDR1 SNHLY, CDR2 FYNNEI. The CDR3 contains 11 residues. This CDR3 reads CASMGTTVVFF. The CDR3 bases are TGTGCCAGCATGGGGACAACCGTTGTGTTCTTT.

This sequence joins TRBV5-1 and TRBJ1-6, with D perhaps TRBD1 (5 bases). V gave up 2 bases and J gave up 10 bases, with 19 bases separating them. The CDR3 contains 16 residues. Germline V gives CDR1 SGHRS, CDR2 YFSETQ. The CDR3 region has the DNA TGCGCCAGCAGCTTTAAGGGGTTCGGCATGGACTCACCCCTCCACTTT. This gives the protein CASSFKGFGMDSPLHF.

V and J are TRBV15 and TRBJ2-3; D is unresolved. Per germline, CDR1 LNHNV and CDR2 YYDKDF (reference sequence). The CDR3 runs to 13 residues. V dropped 1 base and J dropped 2 bases, with 4 bases sitting between them. DNA of the CDR3: TGTGCCACCAGCAGAGGTTACACAGATACGCAGTATTTT. Protein: CATSRGYTDTQYF. The complete variable domain, with remaining parts taken from reference TRBV15 and TRBJ2-3, reads DAMVIQNPRYQVTQFGKPVTLSCSQTLNHNVMYWYQQKSSQAPKLLFHYYDKDFNNEADTPDNFQSRRPNTSFCFLDIRSPGLGDTAMYLCATSRGYTDTQYFGPGTRLTVL.

The chain employs TRBV6-1 and TRBJ1-5, with D unclear. In germline, CDR1 is MNHNS, CDR2 SASEGT. Trimming removed 2 bases from V and 4 bases from J, with 6 bases in between. This CDR3 has 13 amino acids. In DNA, the CDR3 is TGTGCCAGCAGTGAACGCAGGAATCAGCCCCAGCATTTT. This codes for CASSERRNQPQHF.

The chain has TRBV27 and TRBJ2-1, with a tentative D call TRBD1 (5 bases). CDR1 and CDR2 (germline): MNHEY, SMNVEV (reference sequence). The length of the CDR3 is 14 residues. Trimming removed 4 bases from V and 6 bases from J, with 13 bases in between. CDR3 sequence (DNA): TGTGCCAGCAGTTGGGGTAGGGGCAGCAATGAGCAGTTCTTC. This codes for CASSWGRGSNEQFF.

V is TRBV21-1 and J is TRBJ2-2; the table's TRBD2 call for D was not verified on the DNA. TRBV21-1 corresponds to a pseudogene. The CDR3 runs to 18 residues. In DNA, the CDR3 is TGTGCCAGCAGCAAAGAACGTCGGCTAGCGGGATTGGGCGGGGAGCTGTTTTTT. Its protein product is CASSKERRLAGLGGELFF.

This clone was seen a handful of times. This sequence joins TRBV14 and TRBJ1-5; 9 nucleotides align to TRBD1. CDR3 size: 18 residues. CDR1 is SGHDN, CDR2 FVKESK, per germline. Trimming cost V 6 bases and J 5 bases; bases outside gene matches: 17. The CDR3 spells CASRVGQGVGKGHQPQHF. DNA of the CDR3: TGTGCCAGCAGGGTGGGACAGGGCGTGGGAAAGGGGCATCAGCCCCAGCATTTT.

The genes are TRBV25-1 and TRBJ1-1; no definite D call. Germline values: CDR1 MGHDK, CDR2 SYGVNS. The CDR3 is 15 residues long. The ends were cut back, 3 bases at V and 0 bases at J, with 11 bases in the middle. The CDR3 sequence is CASSDSSGLNTEAFF. CDR3 coding DNA: TGTGCCAGCAGTGATTCATCAGGCCTGAACACTGAAGCTTTCTTT.

As concerns this clone: A read error may account for a junction end that differs from germline. V and J are TRBV20-1 and TRBJ1-2, with D perhaps matching TRBD1 (5 bases). This CDR3 has 11 amino acids. Germline CDR1 and CDR2: DFQATT and SNEGSKA (reference sequence). The CDR3, as DNA: TGCAGTGCCCGAGCGCCTCCGACAGATTACTTC. Protein: CSARAPPTDYF.

The chain employs TRBV5-6 and TRBJ1-2, with D uncertain. The CDR3 is made up of 14 amino acids. Germline CDR1 and CDR2: SGHDT and YYEEEE. The V end lost 2 bases, the J end lost 5 bases, and 13 bases lay between the germline ends. The CDR3 DNA follows: TGTGCCAGCAGCTTTTATAGGGAGCTTTATGGCTACACCTTC. Amino acid sequence: CASSFYRELYGYTF.

The rearrangement joins TRBV5-1 to TRBJ2-7; perhaps TRBD2 as D (5 bases). V was shortened by 4 bases and J by 7 bases, with 18 bases between the two germline ends. CDR1 and CDR2 from the germline V gene are SGHRS and YFSETQ. The CDR3 extends over 14 amino acids. CDR3 amino acids: CASSAPGRGWEQYF. CDR3 nucleotide sequence: TGCGCCAGCAGCGCTCCTGGACGGGGTTGGGAGCAGTACTTC.

The V call is TRBV6-6, the J call TRBJ1-2, with D maybe TRBD1 (6 bases). Trimming stripped 0 bases from V and 7 bases from J, with 9 bases between. The CDR3 spans 13 residues. The germline V gene has CDR1 MNHNY and CDR2 SVGAGI (reference sequence). The CDR3 DNA follows: TGTGCCAGCAGTTACTCGACAGGTAGTGGCTACACCTTC. It encodes CASSYSTGSGYTF.

CDR3 loop: CASSPRTGTNYGYTF. For the CDR3, the DNA is TGTGCCAGTAGTCCGCGGACAGGGACTAACTATGGCTACACCTTC. The chain is built from TRBV19 and TRBJ1-2; 8 bases line up with TRBD1. V trimming: 5 bases; J trimming: 0 bases; junction bases outside the gene matches: 5. This CDR3 has 15 amino acids. Per the germline V gene, CDR1 is LNHDA and CDR2 is SQIVND (reference sequence).

This chain links TRBV5-1 with TRBJ1-4; the D gene is possibly TRBD1 (6 bases). The CDR3 length is 16 residues. Trimming removed 2 bases at V and 7 bases at J, with 18 bases between. CDR1 and CDR2 (germline): SGHRS, YFSETQ. CDR3 amino acids: CASSFREQGFGEKLFF. The CDR3 coding sequence is TGCGCCAGCAGCTTTCGGGAACAGGGCTTCGGTGAAAAACTGTTTTTT.

The rearrangement uses TRBV4-2 and TRBJ2-1; TRBD1 matches at 7 bases. Germline trimming cut 4 bases from V and 0 bases from J; bases unmatched to any gene: 6. Germline CDR1 is LGHNA and CDR2 is YNFKEQ. The CDR3 is made up of 16 amino acids. The CDR3 protein is CASSRDRDSSYNEQFF. CDR3 nucleotide sequence: TGTGCCAGCAGCCGGGACCGGGACAGCTCCTACAATGAGCAGTTCTTC.